The clone carrying this T cell receptor beta chain showed up just a few times. The target antigen is unknown. TCRdb recomputed calls from the 5' RACE reads with MiXCR, one row per CDR3 protein. The data contain about 290,000 distinct CDR3 sequences, approximately 15% of them seen just once; the ten biggest clones take up more than 20%. The sample comes from a study of T-cell memory formation after mild COVID-19. Trimming removed 5 bases from V and 8 bases from J; junction bases left unmatched: 5. The CDR3 runs 12 residues. CDR1 is DFQATT and CDR2 is SNEGSKA in the germline V gene (reference sequence). Broader study findings: Clones contracting over day 15 to 85 were CD4/CD8 balanced, with later expanders leaning CD4+.

The sequence derives from a young man who had mild COVID-19 (a few samples of this study predate the infection). Cell type and time point are not known. The gene calls are TRBV20-1 and TRBJ2-1; 8 bases line up with TRBD1. The material sequenced was PBMCs or a T cell subset sorted from them (not recorded which). CDR3 DNA sequence: TGCAGTGCTGGACAGGGCCTTGATGAGCAGTTCTTC. This codes for CSAGQGLDEQFF.